The 18 T cell receptor beta chains below were found in one sample sequenced in a study of T cells in localized non-small cell lung cancer. Profiling relied on immunoSEQ multiplex PCR, and the TCRdb table lists in-frame clones only, not all of them. Of nearly 25,000 clones detected, 92% appear once; the ten largest clones hold over 12%. Sample: peripheral blood, taken before any cancer treatment. Receptor source: a man aged 40-75 years with stage III squamous cell lung carcinoma.

The chain combines TRBV11-2 with TRBJ2-7, with 9 bases aligning to TRBD1. Unmatched junction bases numbered 7, after V lost 1 base and J lost 6 bases. This CDR3 spans 15 amino acids. From germline, CDR1 is SGHAT and CDR2 FQNNGV. The CDR3 spells CASSLARDRAPEQYF. CDR3 bases: TGTGCCAGCAGCTTAGCCCGGGACAGGGCCCCCGAGCAGTACTTC. The full variable domain, in which reference TRBV11-2 and TRBJ2-7 provide the parts outside the CDR3, is EAGVAQSPRYKIIEKRQSVAFWCNPISGHATLYWYQQILGQGPKLLIQFQNNGVVDDSQLPKDRFSAERLKGVDSTLKIQPAKLEDSAVYLCASSLARDRAPEQYFGPGTRLTVT.

The gene calls are TRBV2 and TRBJ2-7; 9 positions agree with TRBD1. CDR1 and CDR2 from the germline V gene are SNHLY and FYNNEI. There are 15 residues in the CDR3. V trimming: 6 bases; J trimming: 3 bases; junction bases outside the gene matches: 9. The CDR3 region is CASRLSGQGLYEQYF. The CDR3 DNA is TGTGCCAGCAGGCTCTCGGGACAGGGACTCTACGAGCAGTACTTC.

V gene TRBV9 combines with J gene TRBJ1-1, with TRBD1 matching 8 bases. Per the germline V gene, CDR1 is SGDLS and CDR2 is YYNGEE. The junction had 5 bases not matched to a gene; V was cut back by 4 bases and J by 0 bases. CDR3 length: 15 amino acids. CDR3 DNA: TGTGCCAGCAGCCTTTCGGGACAGGTGAACACTGAAGCTTTCTTT. Residues: CASSLSGQVNTEAFF. Full variable domain (remainder filled in from reference TRBV9 and TRBJ1-1): DSGVTQTPKHLITATGQRVTLRCSPRSGDLSVYWYQQSLDQGLQFLIQYYNGEERAKGNILERFSAQQFPDLHSELNLSSLELGDSALYFCASSLSGQVNTEAFFGQGTRLTVV.

This clone came up once. The chain links TRBV9 to TRBJ2-7; TRBD2 aligns across 7 bases. This CDR3 is built from 14 residues. The germline V gene has CDR1 SGDLS and CDR2 YYNGEE. V dropped 4 bases and J dropped 5; count of bases not matched to a gene: 9. CDR3 amino acids: CASSPTPGGHEQYF. The CDR3 DNA reads TGTGCCAGCAGCCCAACCCCGGGAGGACACGAGCAGTACTTC.

The chain recombines TRBV28 with TRBJ1-4; 7 nucleotides align to TRBD1. This CDR3 has 19 amino acids. The germline gives CDR1 MDHEN, CDR2 SYDVKM. J gave up 3 bases and V 2 bases, and 15 bases lay outside the gene matches. The chain's CDR3 is CASSLRATGWQAANEKLFF. The CDR3 DNA follows: TGTGCCAGCAGTTTAAGGGCGACAGGGTGGCAGGCGGCTAATGAAAAACTGTTTTTT.

This clone appeared once. The rearrangement links TRBV6-7 to TRBJ2-7, with D tentatively TRBD1 (8 bases). TRBV6-7 is marked as an open reading frame, function uncertain. The CDR3 totals 17 residues. With 6 bases removed from V and 2 bases from J, the gap between germline ends came to 23 bases. As DNA, the CDR3 is TGTGCCAGCAGCCATGGACAGGGACTATTAGGGGCCTACGAGCAGTACTTC. This translates into CASSHGQGLLGAYEQYF.

The V call is TRBV2, the J call TRBJ1-2; D gene unclear. This CDR3 has 13 amino acids. The V and J ends lost 3 bases and 7 bases respectively, with 12 bases between them. Germline-derived CDR1 and CDR2 are SNHLY and FYNNEI. CDR3 nucleotides: TGTGCCAGCAGTGAGTGGGGATCTCGTGGCTACACCTTC. The encoded protein is CASSEWGSRGYTF.

The chain uses TRBV2 and TRBJ1-2; D is uncertain. V was trimmed by 6 bases and J by 8 bases, leaving 13 bases between them. CDR3 size: 12 residues. The germline V gene has CDR1 SNHLY and CDR2 FYNNEI. The CDR3 DNA sequence: TGTGCCAGCAGGTCTGGACGAGGCGGCTACACCTTC. Its protein is CASRSGRGGYTF.

The chain couples TRBV5-1 to TRBJ1-3; D is ambiguous. The CDR3 is made up of 15 amino acids. The germline CDR1 and CDR2 sequences are SGHRS and YFSETQ. Trimming shortened V by 5 bases and J by 0 bases, and 12 bases separated the two germline ends. As DNA, the CDR3 is TGCGCCAGCAGATTTGACATCCTCTCTGGAAACACCATATATTTT. Translated, it gives CASRFDILSGNTIYF. Full variable domain (missing parts from reference TRBV5-1 and TRBJ1-3): KAGVTQTPRYLIKTRGQQVTLSCSPISGHRSVSWYQQTPGQGLQFLFEYFSETQRNKGNFPGRFSGRQFSNSRSEMNVSTLELGDSALYLCASRFDILSGNTIYFGEGSWLTVV.

This chain links TRBV9 with TRBJ2-7; D unresolved. The length of the CDR3 is 15 residues. Germline lookup yields CDR1 SGDLS and CDR2 YYNGEE. The V and J ends lost 0 bases and 4 bases respectively, with 14 bases between them. The chain's CDR3 is CASSVAPTIGYEQYF. As DNA, the CDR3 is TGTGCCAGCAGCGTAGCCCCCACAATAGGATACGAGCAGTACTTC.

The chain uses TRBV4-2 and TRBJ1-1; perhaps TRBD1 as D (6 bases). The CDR3 covers 14 residues. Germline-derived CDR1 and CDR2 are LGHNA and YNFKEQ. The V gene lost 4 bases and the J gene lost 1 base, with 10 bases spanning the gap. The CDR3, as DNA: TGTGCCAGCAGCCGATTACAGGGGAACACTGAAGCTTTCTTT. Its translation: CASSRLQGNTEAFF.

The chain recombines TRBV7-2 with TRBJ2-3; 9 bases fit TRBD1. Germline V gene sequence: CDR1 SGHTA, CDR2 FQGNSA. V shed 5 bases, J shed 7 bases, and the junction held 10 bases outside the gene matches. The CDR3 has 15 amino acids. The CDR3: CASSAPGQGGYTQYF. CDR3 coding DNA: TGTGCCAGCAGCGCCCCGGGACAGGGTGGATATACGCAGTATTTT.

The V and J genes are TRBV5-6 and TRBJ2-1; D is unresolved. CDR1 is SGHDT, CDR2 YYEEEE, per germline. V was pared by 1 base and J by 6 bases, with 8 bases between. The CDR3 is 13 amino acids. The CDR3 DNA sequence: TGTGCCAGCAGCTTGAGTACCTTCAATGAGCAGTTCTTC. Residues: CASSLSTFNEQFF.

The rearrangement joins TRBV9 to TRBJ1-1, with D hard to call. This CDR3 region has 12 residues. CDR1 SGDLS and CDR2 YYNGEE come from the germline V gene. Trimming cost V 0 bases and J 5 bases, with 5 bases left between them. The CDR3 is CASSVGGTEAFF. As DNA, the CDR3 is TGTGCCAGCAGCGTAGGAGGTACTGAAGCTTTCTTT.

This chain connects TRBV6-5 to TRBJ2-5; 10 nucleotides agree with TRBD2. The germline V gene encodes CDR1 MNHEY and CDR2 SVGAGI. V trimming: 6 bases; J trimming: 1 base; junction bases outside the gene matches: 5. The CDR3 totals 15 residues. CDR3 region: CASRGSGGFQETQYF. The DNA for the CDR3 is TGTGCCAGCAGGGGTAGCGGGGGGTTCCAAGAGACCCAGTACTTC.

CDR3 loop: CASSPEGLAGVSTDTQYF. In DNA form, the CDR3 reads TGTGCCAGCAGCCCGGAGGGGCTAGCGGGAGTTTCCACAGATACGCAGTATTTT. This chain uses TRBV7-2 with TRBJ2-3; 10 bases line up with TRBD2. Trimming cost V 5 bases and J 2 bases; bases outside gene matches: 13. The germline V gene encodes CDR1 SGHTA and CDR2 FQGNSA. CDR3 length equals 18 residues.

This clone has a single count. This chain links TRBV4-3 with TRBJ2-5; tentatively, D is TRBD2 (6 bases). From germline, CDR1 is LGHNA and CDR2 YSLEER. V shed 1 base and J shed 2 bases, with 14 bases lying between them. There are 16 residues in the CDR3. The CDR3: CASSQVGGRPQETQYF. The CDR3 DNA sequence: TGCGCCAGCAGCCAAGTGGGAGGACGCCCTCAAGAGACCCAGTACTTC.

The chain recombines TRBV15 with TRBJ2-3; D is ambiguous. Germline V gene sequence: CDR1 LNHNV, CDR2 YYDKDF (reference sequence). This CDR3 is 14 amino acids long. The ends were cut back, 6 bases at V and 6 bases at J, with 16 bases in the middle. In DNA, the CDR3 is TGTGCCACCAGAGGAAAACAGAACGGGGATACGCAGTATTTT. It encodes CATRGKQNGDTQYF.